This T cell receptor beta chain was identified during a study of blood T cell repertoires in COVID-19. Study-wide background: From the United States, Italy and Spain came samples of acute and convalescent COVID-19. PBMCs, B-cell-depleted T cells, or T cells were the source of the cDNA or gDNA that made up the material.

Authors' data handling: Cell counts per sample came from amplifying reference gene primers. Here immunoSEQ multiplex PCR was the method, and the copy in TCRdb shows in-frame clones only, minus some. V and J calls and clone size come straight from that table; D and trimming were deduced from the DNA. The sample shows around 94,000 clones, 75% to 95% of them seen only once. Germline-derived CDR1 and CDR2 are SGDLS and YYNGEE. CDR3 size: 15 residues. Trimming cost V 0 bases and J 1 base; bases outside gene matches: 2. Sequencing used peripheral blood. The sequence derives from a man younger than 30 with acute or convalescent COVID-19. The chain recombines TRBV9 with TRBJ2-3, with TRBD1 matching 7 bases. CDR3 nucleotides: TGTGCCAGCAGCGTAGGACAGGGAGGCACAGATACGCAGTATTTT. Translating gives CASSVGQGGTDTQYF.